A single sample gave rise to the 18 T cell receptor beta chains below, sequenced in a study of PD-L1 blockade in urothelial cancer. Time point indicated: peripheral blood 6 weeks after treatment start. Only in-frame clones appear in the TCRdb table, and some are missing; sequencing was by immunoSEQ multiplex PCR. The sample shows 40,000 to 45,000 clones, 91% of them seen only once. The sequencing used PBMCs, collected around atezolizumab (anti-PD-L1) treatment. All receptors derive from a man in his sixties or seventies with urothelial cancer.

This rearrangement joins TRBV6-1 to TRBJ2-1; the match to TRBD1 covers 11 bases. V dropped 6 bases and J dropped 4; count of bases not matched to a gene: 5. CDR1 and CDR2 from the germline V gene are MNHNS and SASEGT. The CDR3 consists of 15 residues. DNA of the CDR3: TGTGCCAGCAGGCTCCGGGACAGGGGGTACAATGAGCAGTTCTTC. Protein sequence: CASRLRDRGYNEQFF.

The V and J genes are TRBV29-1 and TRBJ2-2; no definite D call. The V gene lost 1 base and the J gene lost 3 bases, with 6 bases spanning the gap. The CDR3 sequence is 13 residues long. CDR1 is SQVTM, CDR2 ANQGSEA, per germline. CDR3: CSVEGSHTGELFF. Here the CDR3 DNA reads TGCAGCGTTGAAGGCAGTCACACCGGGGAGCTGTTTTTT.

This chain uses TRBV27 with TRBJ2-7, with 10 bases that match TRBD1. The junction had 6 bases not matched to a gene; V was cut back by 5 bases and J by 2 bases. The length of the CDR3 is 15 residues. The germline CDR1 and CDR2 sequences are MNHEY and SMNVEV (reference sequence). The CDR3 protein is CASSMGQGFTYEQYF. The CDR3 DNA reads TGTGCCAGCAGTATGGGACAGGGGTTCACCTACGAGCAGTACTTC.

This chain connects TRBV5-6 to TRBJ1-4, with D perhaps matching TRBD1 (6 bases). Germline lookup yields CDR1 SGHDT and CDR2 YYEEEE. Trimming took 7 bases from V and 7 from J, leaving 20 bases between them. The CDR3 contains 15 residues. The CDR3 sequence is CASGGRGQGVEKLFF. CDR3 nucleotide sequence: TGTGCCAGCGGGGGCCGAGGGCAGGGAGTTGAAAAACTGTTTTTT. The whole variable domain, remainder taken from reference TRBV5-6 and TRBJ1-4, is DAGVTQSPTHLIKTRGQQVTLRCSPKSGHDTVSWYQQALGQGPQFIFQYYEEEERQRGNFPDRFSGHQFPNYSSELNVNALLLGDSALYLCASGGRGQGVEKLFFGSGTQLSVL.

V usage is TRBV28 and J usage is TRBJ1-2; TRBD1 is a possible D gene (5 bases). From germline, CDR1 is MDHEN and CDR2 SYDVKM. Between the trimmed V and J ends, which lost 7 bases and 4 bases, there was a span of 16 bases. The CDR3 is made up of 14 amino acids. In DNA form, the CDR3 reads TGTGCCAGCAAGAGCGGGACCGGGCCCTATGGCTACACCTTC. Amino acid sequence: CASKSGTGPYGYTF.

The chain combines TRBV5-1 with TRBJ2-7; 10 positions match TRBD2. This CDR3 has 14 residues. CDR1 SGHRS and CDR2 YFSETQ come from the germline V gene. The ends lost 4 bases at V and 8 bases at J; junction bases unmatched: 9. In DNA form, the CDR3 reads TGCGCCAGCAGCCTTGGTCTAGCGGGAGAACAGCAGTACTTC. It is translated as CASSLGLAGEQQYF.

CDR3 sequence reads: CASSSGLAGVTGELFF. Written as DNA, the CDR3 is TGTGCCAGCAGCTCGGGACTAGCGGGAGTCACCGGGGAGCTGTTTTTT. The gene calls are TRBV7-3 and TRBJ2-2, with 14 positions matching TRBD2. Germline lookup yields CDR1 SGHTA and CDR2 FQGTGA. This CDR3 spans 16 amino acids. V lost 4 bases to trimming and J lost 4 bases; unmatched junction nucleotides: 2.

J is TRBJ2-7 and V is TRBV5-1; D may be TRBD2 (5 bases). CDR3 length equals 15 residues. Germline CDR1 reads SGHRS; CDR2 reads YFSETQ. The V end lost 5 bases, the J end lost 0 bases, and 15 bases lay between the germline ends. CDR3 coding DNA: TGCGCCAGCAGTCTGGAGGCCACACGCTCCTACGAGCAGTACTTC. Translated, it gives CASSLEATRSYEQYF.

This chain connects TRBV18 to TRBJ2-3; no clear D gene. V gave up 0 bases and J gave up 4 bases, with 8 bases separating them. This CDR3 region has 14 residues. Germline V gives CDR1 KGHSH, CDR2 LQKENI. This CDR3 reads CASSPPASPDTQYF. CDR3 DNA sequence: TGTGCCAGCTCACCACCCGCTAGTCCAGATACGCAGTATTTT.

The chain carries TRBV19 and TRBJ2-3; 7 bases fit TRBD2. J lost 1 base, V lost 5 bases, and 6 bases had no gene match. This CDR3 contains 15 residues. In germline, CDR1 is LNHDA, CDR2 SQIVND (reference sequence). The CDR3 is CASSQSGIGTDTQYF. The CDR3 region has the DNA TGTGCCAGTAGTCAAAGCGGGATAGGCACAGATACGCAGTATTTT.

The chain carries TRBV19 and TRBJ1-5; 8 bases map to TRBD1. V lost 5 bases, J lost 4 bases, and 7 bases stayed unmatched. This CDR3 comprises 15 residues. The germline gives CDR1 LNHDA, CDR2 SQIVND (reference sequence). The CDR3 nucleotides are TGTGCCAGTAGTCTGAGGGGGACAGGTAATCAGCCCCAGCATTTT. Translated: CASSLRGTGNQPQHF.

The chain links TRBV13 to TRBJ2-2, with 12 bases lining up with TRBD2. Germline V gene data show CDR1 as PRHDT and CDR2 as FYEKMQ (reference sequence). This CDR3 is built from 15 residues. V was clipped by 4 bases and J by 7 bases; unmatched bases: 4. Written as DNA, the CDR3 is TGTGCCAGCAGCTGGACTAGCGGGATGGTCGGGGAGCTGTTTTTT. Its translation is CASSWTSGMVGELFF.

This sequence joins TRBV29-1 and TRBJ1-1; the D gene is possibly TRBD1 (5 bases). Germline lookup yields CDR1 SQVTM and CDR2 ANQGSEA. V shed 5 bases and J shed 0 bases, with 13 bases lying between them. The length of the CDR3 is 14 residues. DNA for the CDR3: TGCAGCGTTTCCGATAGGGGCCTGAACACTGAAGCTTTCTTT. Translated, it gives CSVSDRGLNTEAFF.

The chain combines TRBV14 with TRBJ2-5; unclear D gene. CDR3 size: 13 residues. Trimming cost V 2 bases and J 5 bases, with 9 bases left between them. Germline V gene lookup returns CDR1 SGHDN and CDR2 FVKESK. CDR3 loop: CASSQIGVETQYF. The CDR3 region has the DNA TGTGCCAGCAGCCAAATCGGAGTGGAGACCCAGTACTTC.

This chain connects TRBV27 to TRBJ2-7, with 9 bases that match TRBD2. Per the germline V gene, CDR1 is MNHEY and CDR2 is SMNVEV (reference sequence). The CDR3 contains 14 residues. The junction had 6 bases not matched to a gene; V was cut back by 5 bases and J by 4 bases. The CDR3 reads CASSEAGGRYEQYF. CDR3 DNA: TGTGCCAGCAGTGAAGCGGGAGGCAGATACGAGCAGTACTTC.

The chain joins TRBV6-5 to TRBJ2-7, with 10 nucleotides matching TRBD1. The J segment lost 4 bases and the V segment lost 5 bases, leaving 8 bases of the junction unmatched. The CDR3 loop spans 15 amino acids. CDR1 MNHEY and CDR2 SVGAGI come from the germline V gene. The CDR3 coding sequence is TGTGCCAGCAGTAAAGACAGGGGGCTAGGATACGAGCAGTACTTC. Its translation: CASSKDRGLGYEQYF.

The gene calls are TRBV7-2 and TRBJ2-1, with 9 positions matching TRBD2. CDR3 length equals 15 residues. V was clipped by 2 bases and J by 7 bases; unmatched bases: 6. Germline V CDR1 and CDR2: SGHTA, FQGNSA. The CDR3: CASSLWRLAVNEQFF. The CDR3 coding sequence is TGTGCCAGCAGCTTATGGCGACTAGCGGTTAATGAGCAGTTCTTC. The variable domain in full, completed from reference TRBV7-2 and TRBJ2-1, reads GAGVSQSPSNKVTEKGKDVELRCDPISGHTALYWYRQSLGQGLEFLIYFQGNSAPDKSGLPSDRFSAERTGGSVSTLTIQRTQQEDSAVYLCASSLWRLAVNEQFFGPGTRLTVL.

The V gene is TRBV19, the J gene TRBJ1-1; maybe TRBD1 (5 bases). This CDR3 is built from 13 residues. CDR1 and CDR2 (germline): LNHDA, SQIVND (reference sequence). V lost 4 bases to trimming and J lost 0 bases, with 6 bases between them. Here the CDR3 DNA reads TGTGCCAGTAGTACGACAGTGAACACTGAAGCTTTCTTT. Residues: CASSTTVNTEAFF.